This T cell receptor beta chain was identified in a study of T-cell reconstitution after alpha-beta-depleted transplantation in children. TCRbeta library preparation incorporated unique molecular identifiers. TCRdb re-derived calls from the PCR reads in MiXCR, one entry per CDR3 protein. The top ten hold about 35% of the sample, which has a few hundred thousand distinct CDR3 sequences, approximately 30% seen once. The CDR3 is 14 amino acids. Sequenced material: PBMCs, taken before TCRalphabeta/CD19-depleted stem cell transplant. This clonotype was obtained from a boy younger than two with Wiskott-Aldrich syndrome, due to receive a stem cell transplant. The V call is TRBV5-2, the J call TRBJ2-7; the table's D call of TRBD1 was not tested on the DNA. TRBV5-2 is listed as a pseudogene. CDR3 sequence (DNA): TGTGCCAGCACCTCAGGGGGCTCCTTCCACGAGCAGTACTTC. As protein: CASTSGGSFHEQYF.